The 13 T cell receptor beta chains below come from one sample, sequenced in a study of cytomegalovirus exposure and HLA in healthy donors. Clones were sequenced by immunoSEQ multiplex PCR, and TCRdb holds only the in-frame ones, with some missing. The table lists 80,000 to 90,000 clones, 96% of them singletons. Sequencing was performed on PBMCs. Source of these receptors: a man between 18 and 29 years old in good health and CMV-seronegative.

V and J are TRBV28 and TRBJ1-5, with 9 bases identical to TRBD1. The CDR3 sequence is 17 residues long. Germline V gene data show CDR1 as MDHEN and CDR2 as SYDVKM. V was pared by 6 bases and J by 0 bases, with 9 bases of the junction left unmatched. CDR3 region: CASSLTGGAYSNQPQHF. CDR3 nucleotides: TGTGCCAGCAGCCTGACAGGGGGGGCGTATAGCAATCAGCCCCAGCATTTT.

This chain joins TRBV6-1 and TRBJ2-7; possibly TRBD1 for D (5 bases). Germline CDR1 is MNHNS and CDR2 is SASEGT. The CDR3 totals 12 residues. The V gene lost 7 bases and the J gene lost 7 bases, with 14 bases spanning the gap. CDR3 in DNA: TGTGCCAGCATTCCGACATCAGGGGAGCAGTACTTC. It codes for CASIPTSGEQYF.

The chain joins TRBV19 to TRBJ1-1; a possible D gene is TRBD1 (6 bases). This CDR3 spans 16 amino acids. V lost 6 bases, J lost 4 bases, and 21 bases lay in between. Germline V lookup: CDR1 LNHDA, CDR2 SQIVND (reference sequence). The CDR3 is CASRFTGHQRGTEAFF. In DNA, the CDR3 is TGTGCCAGTAGATTTACAGGGCACCAAAGGGGCACTGAAGCTTTCTTT.

V is TRBV10-3 and J is TRBJ1-2; no clear D gene. Trimming removed 7 bases from V and 2 bases from J, with 17 bases in between. Germline assignment: CDR1 ENHRY and CDR2 SYGVKD. CDR3 length: 15 amino acids. For the CDR3, the DNA is TGTGCCATCACCGATGGCGATTGGCGGAACTATGGCTACACCTTC. It is translated as CAITDGDWRNYGYTF.

The chain links TRBV25-1 to TRBJ1-2; 9 bases align to TRBD1. The CDR3 is 17 amino acids. Germline assignment: CDR1 MGHDK and CDR2 SYGVNS. J lost 4 bases, V lost 5 bases, and 14 bases had no gene match. This CDR3 reads CASSPISGQGRGYGYTF. The CDR3 nucleotides read TGTGCCAGCAGTCCCATATCCGGACAGGGGCGCGGCTATGGCTACACCTTC.

This clone appeared a few times. This rearrangement joins TRBV28 to TRBJ1-2; D possibly corresponds to TRBD1 (5 bases). V lost 2 bases and J 4 bases, leaving 8 bases between the germline ends. Germline V gives CDR1 MDHEN, CDR2 SYDVKM. This CDR3 region has 13 residues. The CDR3 region is CASSLQGGYGYTF. The CDR3 DNA reads as TGTGCCAGCAGTTTACAGGGAGGCTATGGCTACACCTTC.

The genes are TRBV29-1 and TRBJ1-3, with 8 bases lining up with TRBD1. Germline V lookup: CDR1 SQVTM, CDR2 ANQGSEA. CDR3 length: 13 amino acids. Trimming at V came to 3 bases and at J to 3 bases, leaving 1 base not matched to a gene. CDR3 loop: CSVETGVGNTIYF. The CDR3 bases are TGCAGCGTTGAGACAGGGGTTGGAAACACCATATATTTT.

V is TRBV11-2 and J is TRBJ1-2, with D possibly being TRBD1 (6 bases). Trimming cost V 1 base and J 6 bases, with 12 bases left between them. The CDR3 is 14 amino acids. Germline lookup yields CDR1 SGHAT and CDR2 FQNNGV. This chain's CDR3 is CASSLAGDTDGYTF. CDR3 nucleotides: TGTGCCAGCAGCTTAGCAGGGGATACGGATGGCTACACCTTC.

The chain carries TRBV30 and TRBJ1-2, with D perhaps matching TRBD1 (5 bases). CDR1 is GTSNPN and CDR2 is SVGIG in the germline V gene (reference sequence). CDR3 length equals 13 residues. Trimming removed 4 bases at V and 1 base at J, with 10 bases between. The CDR3 spells CAWNLQGNYGYTF. CDR3 nucleotide sequence: TGTGCCTGGAACCTGCAGGGTAACTATGGCTACACCTTC.

The V call is TRBV27, the J call TRBJ2-5; 7 bases align to TRBD1. Germline loops: CDR1 MNHEY, CDR2 SMNVEV (reference sequence). The CDR3 is 13 amino acids. Trimming took 6 bases from V and 2 from J; bases not matched to a gene: 3. CDR3 DNA sequence: TGTGCCAGCAGGGGGGACAGACAAGAGACCCAGTACTTC. Its translation is CASRGDRQETQYF.

V is TRBV5-1 and J is TRBJ2-7; TRBD1 matches 9 bases. V was pared by 7 bases and J by 1 base, with 6 bases of the junction left unmatched. Germline V lookup: CDR1 SGHRS, CDR2 YFSETQ. The CDR3 loop spans 14 amino acids. The CDR3 sequence is CASGGTGSSYEQYF. The DNA of the CDR3 is TGCGCCAGCGGGGGGACAGGGTCTTCCTACGAGCAGTACTTC.

The chain links TRBV6-5 to TRBJ2-7, with 8 bases aligning to TRBD1. This CDR3 comprises 13 residues. V was clipped by 7 bases and J by 6 bases; unmatched bases: 8. Looked up from germline, CDR1 is MNHEY and CDR2 is SVGAGI. The CDR3 here is CASTGITGGEQYF. The CDR3 DNA reads as TGTGCCAGCACCGGCATAACAGGGGGCGAGCAGTACTTC.

V gene TRBV5-6 combines with J gene TRBJ2-1; a possible D gene is TRBD2 (5 bases). V gave up 0 bases and J gave up 8 bases, with 9 bases separating them. This CDR3 spans 13 amino acids. The germline gives CDR1 SGHDT, CDR2 YYEEEE. The CDR3 DNA reads TGTGCCAGCAGCTTGGGAGGGAACGATGAGCAGTTCTTC. Translating it yields CASSLGGNDEQFF. The full variable domain, its missing parts supplied by reference TRBV5-6 and TRBJ2-1, is DAGVTQSPTHLIKTRGQQVTLRCSPKSGHDTVSWYQQALGQGPQFIFQYYEEEERQRGNFPDRFSGHQFPNYSSELNVNALLLGDSALYLCASSLGGNDEQFFGPGTRLTVL.